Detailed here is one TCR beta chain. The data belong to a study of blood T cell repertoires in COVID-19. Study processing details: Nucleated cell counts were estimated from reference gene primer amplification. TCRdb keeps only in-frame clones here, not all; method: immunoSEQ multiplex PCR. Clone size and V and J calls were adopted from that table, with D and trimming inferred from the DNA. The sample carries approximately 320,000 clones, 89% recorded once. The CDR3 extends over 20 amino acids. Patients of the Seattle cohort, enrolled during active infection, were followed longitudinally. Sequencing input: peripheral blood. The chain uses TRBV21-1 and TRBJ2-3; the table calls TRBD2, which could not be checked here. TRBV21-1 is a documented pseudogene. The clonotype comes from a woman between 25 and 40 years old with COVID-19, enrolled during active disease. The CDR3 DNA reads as TGTGCCAGCAGCAAAATGGCCCGGCGGAGCAATTTACCGAGCACAGATACGCAGTATTTT. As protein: CASSKMARRSNLPSTDTQYF.